These 18 T cell receptor beta chains originate from one sample sequenced in a study of immune cell composition in non-small cell lung cancer. Sequencing was performed with immunoSEQ multiplex PCR; in TCRdb, only in-frame clones are kept and a portion is missing. The repertoire holds 3,800 or so clones, with more than 70% as singletons. Normal lung sampling was at least 3 cm from the tumour, as distant as possible. The source material was non-adjacent lung tissue. The receptors shown here come from a human donor with non-small cell lung cancer.

The CDR3 loop reads CASSRRFMNTEAFF. CDR3 sequence (DNA): TGTGCCAGCAGTCGCAGGTTCATGAACACTGAAGCTTTCTTT. The chain joins TRBV6-5 to TRBJ1-1; D call uncertain. V lost 5 bases and J lost 0, with 10 bases in between. CDR3 length: 14 amino acids. Per the germline V gene, CDR1 is MNHEY and CDR2 is SVGAGI.

The genes are TRBV5-1 and TRBJ2-1; 7 positions agree with TRBD2. The germline V gene has CDR1 SGHRS and CDR2 YFSETQ. The CDR3 runs 16 residues. V trimming: 0 bases; J trimming: 2 bases; junction bases outside the gene matches: 5. CDR3 amino acids: CASSLAGLAAYNEQFF. The CDR3 DNA follows: TGCGCCAGCAGCTTGGCCGGGCTAGCGGCCTACAATGAGCAGTTCTTC.

V usage is TRBV7-2 and J usage is TRBJ2-7; perhaps TRBD2 as D (6 bases). Germline V gene data show CDR1 as SGHTA and CDR2 as FQGNSA. The CDR3 contains 12 residues. V lost 5 bases and J 3 bases, leaving 8 bases between the germline ends. The CDR3 bases are TGTGCCAGCAGCGGGGACTTCTACGAGCAGTACTTC. It yields the protein CASSGDFYEQYF.

This clone was seen more than once but under ten times. The genes are TRBV30 and TRBJ2-1; TRBD2 aligns across 11 bases. V lost 2 bases to trimming and J lost 2 bases; unmatched junction nucleotides: 2. The CDR3 totals 15 residues. Germline V lookup: CDR1 GTSNPN, CDR2 SVGIG (reference sequence). The CDR3 DNA reads TGTGCCTGGAGTCAGACTAGCGGGACCTACAATGAGCAGTTCTTC. Its translation: CAWSQTSGTYNEQFF.

V and J are TRBV5-8 and TRBJ2-7; D may be TRBD1 (6 bases). Germline V gene lookup returns CDR1 SGHTS and CDR2 YDEGEE. V was pared by 2 bases and J by 0 bases, with 9 bases between. The CDR3 has 14 residues. This CDR3 reads CASSLTGSSYEQYF. In DNA, the CDR3 is TGTGCCAGCAGCTTAACAGGGAGCTCCTACGAGCAGTACTTC. Together with reference TRBV5-8 and TRBJ2-7, the CDR3 gives the full variable domain: EAGVTQSPTHLIKTRGQQATLRCSPISGHTSVYWYQQALGLGLQFLLWYDEGEERNRGNFPPRFSGRQFPNYSSELNVNALELEDSALYLCASSLTGSSYEQYFGPGTRLTVT.

V and J are TRBV5-1 and TRBJ1-3, with D uncertain. Germline V lookup: CDR1 SGHRS, CDR2 YFSETQ. V was trimmed by 4 bases and J by 3 bases, leaving 11 bases between them. This CDR3 has 14 amino acids. As DNA, the CDR3 is TGCGCCAGCAGCCTAGGGTCAATTGGAAACACCATATATTTT. It translates to CASSLGSIGNTIYF.

In this sample, this clone turned up once. The rearrangement uses TRBV11-2 and TRBJ1-2; 7 nucleotides match TRBD1. Per germline, CDR1 SGHAT and CDR2 FQNNGV. The CDR3 covers 15 residues. The junction had 8 bases not matched to a gene; V was cut back by 5 bases and J by 2 bases. The DNA for the CDR3 is TGTGCCAGCAGCCCCCGACAGGGAACCAACTATGGCTACACCTTC. This sequence encodes CASSPRQGTNYGYTF.

On this clone itself: The junction and the germline gene differ at one end; a read error may be behind it. The CDR3 loop reads CASSQDLATTDAQYF. Here the CDR3 DNA reads TGCGCCAGCAGCCAAGATCTCGCTACCACAGATGCGCAGTATTTT. The V and J genes are TRBV4-1 and TRBJ2-3; unclear D gene. The CDR3 has 15 amino acids. Germline V CDR1 and CDR2: MGHRA, YSYEKL.

This clone was observed once. The chain joins TRBV5-1 to TRBJ2-1; 16 bases are a match to TRBD2. V lost 2 bases, J lost 5 bases, and 10 bases stayed unmatched. Germline CDR1 reads SGHRS; CDR2 reads YFSETQ. The CDR3 totals 19 residues. The CDR3 spells CASSLTGTSGRAQNNEQFF. DNA of the CDR3: TGCGCCAGCAGCTTAACCGGGACTAGCGGGAGGGCCCAGAACAATGAGCAGTTCTTC.

The chain joins TRBV4-2 to TRBJ2-5, with a tentative D call TRBD2 (6 bases). Trimming left V 4 bases short and J 1 base short, with 13 bases between. The CDR3 has 15 residues. Per the germline V gene, CDR1 is LGHNA and CDR2 is YNFKEQ. The CDR3: CASSPGGWAQETQYF. CDR3 sequence (DNA): TGTGCCAGCAGCCCCGGGGGATGGGCCCAAGAGACCCAGTACTTC.

CDR3 in amino acids: CASPPRGISYEQYF. The CDR3 DNA is TGTGCATCCCCCCCCAGGGGGATCTCCTACGAGCAGTACTTC. This sequence joins TRBV12-2 and TRBJ2-5; the table's D gene call, TRBD1, was not cross checked with the DNA. The last part of the DNA fits TRBJ2-7 better; the J call may be wrong. TRBV12-2 is tagged as a pseudogene. The CDR3 is 14 amino acids.

The CDR3 here is CSVELAGGETQYF. In DNA, the CDR3 is TGCAGCGTTGAGTTAGCGGGAGGAGAGACCCAGTACTTC. V usage is TRBV29-1 and J usage is TRBJ2-5, with 10 bases identical to TRBD2. The CDR3 contains 13 residues. Unmatched junction bases numbered 2, after V lost 3 bases and J lost 4 bases. CDR1 SQVTM and CDR2 ANQGSEA come from the germline V gene.

This chain joins TRBV7-2 and TRBJ2-1; the match to TRBD2 covers 7 bases. V gave up 6 bases and J gave up 0 bases; unmatched junction bases: 8. The CDR3 sequence is 16 residues long. Germline V CDR1 and CDR2: SGHTA, FQGNSA. CDR3 DNA sequence: TGTGCCAGCAGGCCAGTAGCGGGCCCCTCCTACAATGAGCAGTTCTTC. Translated, it gives CASRPVAGPSYNEQFF.

This chain links TRBV27 with TRBJ2-7; tentative D call: TRBD2 (6 bases). Per the germline V gene, CDR1 is MNHEY and CDR2 is SMNVEV (reference sequence). V dropped 2 bases and J dropped 1 base, with 12 bases sitting between them. The CDR3 contains 15 residues. The CDR3 coding sequence is TGTGCCAGCAGTTTAGTCGGGACTGCTTCCTACGAGCAGTACTTC. Its translation is CASSLVGTASYEQYF.

The chain joins TRBV4-3 to TRBJ2-1; D not resolved. This CDR3 has 14 amino acids. The germline CDR1 and CDR2 sequences are LGHNA and YSLEER. Trimming took 3 bases from V and 10 from J, leaving 16 bases between them. CDR3 in DNA: TGCGCCAGCAGCCAGGTCGGCCTTGGCGAGGAGCAGTTCTTC. Translation: CASSQVGLGEEQFF.

The CDR3 sequence: CASSPQSLGSWSVDEQFF. CDR3 in DNA: TGTGCCAGCAGCCCCCAGTCTCTGGGGAGCTGGTCTGTAGATGAGCAGTTCTTC. This chain links TRBV7-9 with TRBJ2-1; D might be TRBD2 (5 bases). CDR1 SEHNR and CDR2 FQNEAQ come from the germline V gene (reference sequence). The CDR3 extends over 18 amino acids. Trimming pared 5 bases from V and 8 bases from J, leaving 28 bases between.

This clone was counted between two and nine times. The chain recombines TRBV28 with TRBJ2-6; D is uncertain. Trimming removed 2 bases at V and 0 bases at J, with 2 bases between. The CDR3 extends over 14 amino acids. The V gene's germline CDR1 is MDHEN and CDR2 SYDVKM. This chain's CDR3 is CASSLSSGANVLTF. CDR3 bases: TGTGCCAGCAGTTTAAGCTCTGGGGCCAACGTCCTGACTTTC.

This chain connects TRBV4-2 to TRBJ1-1; D perhaps matches TRBD1 (6 bases). V lost 5 bases and J lost 4, with 20 bases in between. CDR3 length: 16 amino acids. CDR1 is LGHNA and CDR2 is YNFKEQ in the germline V gene. The CDR3 bases are TGTGCCAGCAGCAACTTAAATACCGGGACAATCACTGAAGCTTTCTTT. It encodes CASSNLNTGTITEAFF.